The TCR beta chain described here comes from a study of response to subunit inactivated influenza vaccine. Each CDR3 protein gets one entry after TCRdb re-called the RT-PCR reads with MiXCR. The sample holds roughly 630,000 distinct CDR3 sequences, about 15% seen once. Germline V gene data show CDR1 as SGHRS and CDR2 as YFSETQ. V lost 0 bases to trimming and J lost 2 bases, with 11 bases between them. The CDR3 runs 15 residues. The material was PBMCs from blood, obtained approximately 15 days before vaccination. V gene TRBV5-1 combines with J gene TRBJ2-5; D is undetermined. This sequence originates from a man aged 50-60 years who received an inactivated influenza vaccine. As DNA, the CDR3 is TGCGCCAGCAGCTTGGCCGGTACAGAACAAGAGACCCAGTACTTC. Its translation: CASSLAGTEQETQYF.